This entry describes one T cell receptor (beta chain). The source of the sample is a study of blood T cell repertoires in COVID-19. On the study more broadly: Material from acute and convalescent COVID-19 was sourced from the United States, Italy and Spain. In each case, the material was cDNA or gDNA derived from T cells, B-cell-depleted T cells, or PBMCs.

Authors' data handling: Reference gene primer amplification in the assay estimated nucleated cell counts. Assay used: immunoSEQ multiplex PCR; TCRdb lists only in-frame clones, some missing. The DNA gave D and trimming, while V, J and clone size come from that table. The sample shows about 170,000 clones, around four fifths of them seen only once. What was sequenced was peripheral blood. The sequence was collected from a woman in her seventies who had recovered from COVID-19.

This chain's CDR3 is CASSRRSGQGANFPAYEQYF. In nucleotides, the CDR3 is TGCGCCAGCAGCCGGAGGTCGGGACAGGGGGCGAATTTTCCAGCCTACGAGCAGTACTTC. The chain is built from TRBV4-1 and TRBJ2-7; 12 bases are a match to TRBD1. CDR3 size: 20 residues. V lost 4 bases and J lost 2; bases outside the gene matches: 18. Germline V gives CDR1 MGHRA, CDR2 YSYEKL.